Each of the 6 T cell receptor beta chains below was sequenced from the same sample in a study of cytomegalovirus exposure and HLA in healthy donors. Profiled with immunoSEQ multiplex PCR; TCRdb holds only in-frame clones, not every one. The top ten clones hold nearly 5% of a sample with about 120,000 clones, more than 75% of them seen once. The specimen sequenced was PBMCs. The receptors come from a man aged 18 to 30 in good health and CMV-seronegative.

This clone was observed a single time. V usage is TRBV5-4 and J usage is TRBJ1-4, with D possibly being TRBD1 (5 bases). V shed 4 bases and J shed 2 bases, with 15 bases lying between them. Germline CDR1 SGHNT, CDR2 YYREEE (reference sequence). This CDR3 spans 16 amino acids. The CDR3 reads CASSASRGFTNEKLFF. The CDR3 bases are TGTGCCAGCAGCGCATCGCGGGGGTTTACTAATGAAAAACTGTTTTTT. The full variable domain, with the rest looked up from reference TRBV5-4 and TRBJ1-4, is ETGVTQSPTHLIKTRGQQVTLRCSSQSGHNTVSWYQQALGQGPQFIFQYYREEENGRGNFPPRFSGLQFPNYSSELNVNALELDDSALYLCASSASRGFTNEKLFFGSGTQLSVL.

V and J are TRBV6-1 and TRBJ2-7; TRBD1 matches 12 bases. This CDR3 has 14 residues. V dropped 9 bases and J dropped 1; count of bases not matched to a gene: 4. The germline gives CDR1 MNHNS, CDR2 SASEGT. This CDR3 reads CASEGQGASYEQYF. The CDR3, as DNA: TGTGCCAGTGAGGGACAGGGGGCGTCCTACGAGCAGTACTTC.

The chain links TRBV7-8 to TRBJ2-5; D is ambiguous. V gave up 2 bases and J gave up 2 bases, with 9 bases separating them. This CDR3 has 14 amino acids. Germline V gene sequence: CDR1 SGHVS, CDR2 FQNEAQ. CDR3 region: CASSLRPQQETQYF. The DNA for the CDR3 is TGTGCCAGCAGCTTACGTCCACAACAAGAGACCCAGTACTTC. Full variable domain (rest looked up from reference TRBV7-8 and TRBJ2-5): GAGVSQSPRYKVAKRGQDVALRCDPISGHVSLFWYQQALGQGPEFLTYFQNEAQLDKSGLPSDRFFAERPEGSVSTLKIQRTQQEDSAVYLCASSLRPQQETQYFGPGTRLLVL.

The rearrangement joins TRBV2 to TRBJ1-1; weak D call: TRBD1 (6 bases). Trimming took 3 bases from V and 1 from J, leaving 9 bases between them. CDR1 is SNHLY, CDR2 FYNNEI, per germline. The CDR3 covers 14 residues. DNA for the CDR3: TGTGCCAGCAGTGAGCCAGGGGAGAACACTGAAGCTTTCTTT. Residues: CASSEPGENTEAFF.

This chain links TRBV19 with TRBJ2-7; 10 bases fit TRBD1. CDR1 and CDR2 from the germline V gene are LNHDA and SQIVND (reference sequence). CDR3 size: 13 residues. The V gene end was trimmed by 7 bases and the J gene end by 6 bases; junction bases not matched to a gene: 6. For the CDR3, the DNA is TGTGCCAGTACCCCGACAGGGGGCGGCGAGCAGTACTTC. It encodes CASTPTGGGEQYF.

This chain connects TRBV14 to TRBJ1-1, with TRBD1 as a possible D gene (6 bases). V gave up 4 bases and J gave up 3 bases, with 6 bases separating them. Per germline, CDR1 SGHDN and CDR2 FVKESK. The CDR3 extends over 12 amino acids. The CDR3 region is CASSPGDTEAFF. Here the CDR3 DNA reads TGTGCCAGCAGCCCAGGGGACACTGAAGCTTTCTTT.